This T cell receptor (beta chain) derives from a study of siplizumab effects on memory and regulatory T cells. Profiled with immunoSEQ multiplex PCR; TCRdb holds only in-frame clones, not every one. The data hold roughly 11,000 clones, with around 43% observed a single time. Germline lookup yields CDR1 SGHDT and CDR2 YYEEEE. V gave up 3 bases and J gave up 4 bases, with 14 bases separating them. The CDR3 has 14 amino acids. This clone occurred a few times. Its target is unknown. The mixed lymphocyte reaction cells were grown together in coculture at 37°C for six to seven days. The sequenced sample was CFSE-low (dividing) CD8+ T cells sorted from an allogeneic mixed lymphocyte reaction. The V call is TRBV5-6, the J call TRBJ2-7; tentative D call: TRBD1 (5 bases). The source of this sequence is a human donor in good health; the cells came from an allogeneic mixed lymphocyte reaction. Some clones in this sample may be carry-over from other donors' samples. The DNA for the CDR3 is TGTGCCAGCAGCTGGGGCGTTGGAAGTTACGAGCAGTACTTC. It is translated as CASSWGVGSYEQYF.